The source of this T cell receptor beta chain is a study of T cell responses to AZD1222 COVID-19 vaccine. Libraries were prepared by immunoSEQ multiplex PCR; TCRdb keeps only in-frame clonotypes and omits some of them. The sample has around 150,000 clones, more than 85% seen once. This specimen consisted of peripheral blood, obtained 28 days after the second AZD1222 dose. This TCR came from an adult who received the AZD1222 COVID-19 vaccine.

The CDR3: CASSQSWRNTIYF. The CDR3, as DNA: TGTGCCAGCAGCCAATCGTGGCGAAACACCATATATTTT. The chain employs TRBV16 and TRBJ1-3, with D unresolved. Trimming shortened V by 0 bases and J by 5 bases, and 5 bases separated the two germline ends. CDR3 length: 13 residues. Per germline, CDR1 KGHSY and CDR2 FQNENV.